This T cell receptor beta chain was retrieved from a study of blood T cells in healthy people across ages (dated by TCRdb to between 2014 and 2017). Context from the whole study: In model experiments, roughly one uniquely barcoded TCR beta cDNA molecule per two T cells was captured by template switching. The donors were split into four age groups: young (average approximately 16 years), middle-aged (nearly 40), aged (more than 55) and long-lived (approximately 80). To avoid experimental bias, donors of different ages were randomly spread across the sequencing lanes. Using deep sequencing normalized with unique cDNA molecular identifiers, the study measured how TCR beta repertoire diversity changes with age. For two donors (one aged 18 to 30 and one aged 80 or older), the study analyzed two additional independent replicas of 1 million unique cDNA reads from the same blood draw.

A remark on this clonotype: The antigen it binds to is not known. No qualities accompany the bases; no much larger clone lies one base away.

What the research found in general, with its limitations: Total diversity estimates from one million sequenced T cells were considered lower bounds and underestimates. The percentage of naive T cells measured by flow cytometry correlated strongly with observed TCR beta diversity. Observed TCR beta diversity per million T cells fell roughly linearly with age, and a significant reduction was already apparent by age roughly 40. Since profiling was done on bulk unsorted PBMCs, naive and antigen-experienced compartments could not be conclusively compared. Donor CMV infection status was unknown, potentially confounding age-related changes in expanded clonotypes. The long-lived group showed more naive CD4+ T cells, fewer expanded clones and increased TCR diversity than the aged group, suggesting age selection.

The library was made by 5' RACE. Sequencing took place on an Illumina HiSeq 2500. The second PCR ran for about 6 to 12 cycles and used a J-beta primer mix along with a sample-barcoded 5' primer. A template-switch 5' adaptor carrying 12 random nucleotides introduced a unique molecular identifier onto each TCR beta cDNA molecule. Each sample yielded at least 3 million CDR3-containing paired-end reads. The Mint cDNA synthesis kit, primed by a TRBC-specific oligonucleotide, was used to synthesize first-strand cDNA from all RNA. Following uracil-DNA glycosylase treatment, a first 18-cycle PCR with universal primers M1SS and BC2_uni_R was performed on all cDNA. The authors processed their data as follows. Each sample was normalized by randomly selecting 1 million high-quality reads, each carrying a distinct molecular identifier. Instead of being binned into consensus sequences, reads with shared molecular identifiers were discarded. MiTCR, with a Q25 quality threshold and the strictest error-elimination algorithm, was used for CDR3 identification, clonotype clustering and error correction. Lower-bound total TCR beta diversity was estimated with a nonparametric unseen species model using Euler transformation. TCRdb applied fastp at Q25 and MiXCR to the public reads, then kept only in-frame beta chains. Entries that share a CDR3 protein sequence are merged under the most common genes and DNA. In this record, the V and J calls reflect TCRdb's handling and not the investigators' own analysis. The sample table shows 550,000 to 700,000 distinct CDR3 sequences, and 27% are seen once. The top ten clones comprise under 20% of the sample.

Unmatched junction bases come to 6, with V trimmed by 3 bases and J by 5 bases. The CDR3 holds 16 amino acids from the cysteine to the phenylalanine. The sequence is cut down to CDR3 DNA, 48 bases in frame from base 1. CDR1 LGHNA and CDR2 YNFKEQ were looked up in the germline V gene. The donors were about 40 Caucasian individuals from Russia, aged roughly 6 to 100 years, who were systemically healthy. Each donor gave 9 to 10 milliliters of peripheral blood, collected into EDTA-treated Vacutainer tubes. PBMCs were isolated by Ficoll-Paque density-gradient centrifugation, with at least 6.5 million obtained per sample. Trizol reagent was used to extract total RNA from the PBMCs, yielding at least 5.5 micrograms per sample. For every donor, an aliquot of PBMCs went through flow cytometry to measure the percentages of naive CD45RAhigh/CD27high T cells.

Sequenced material: blood. This receptor was obtained from a woman aged 70-85 years in good health. This chain is built from TRBV4-2 and TRBJ2-1; 11 bases in between match TRBD2. The encoded CDR3 is CASSQGSGGAHNEQFF. The sequenced DNA: TGTGCCAGCAGCCAGGGTAGCGGGGGGGCTCACAATGAGCAGTTCTTC.